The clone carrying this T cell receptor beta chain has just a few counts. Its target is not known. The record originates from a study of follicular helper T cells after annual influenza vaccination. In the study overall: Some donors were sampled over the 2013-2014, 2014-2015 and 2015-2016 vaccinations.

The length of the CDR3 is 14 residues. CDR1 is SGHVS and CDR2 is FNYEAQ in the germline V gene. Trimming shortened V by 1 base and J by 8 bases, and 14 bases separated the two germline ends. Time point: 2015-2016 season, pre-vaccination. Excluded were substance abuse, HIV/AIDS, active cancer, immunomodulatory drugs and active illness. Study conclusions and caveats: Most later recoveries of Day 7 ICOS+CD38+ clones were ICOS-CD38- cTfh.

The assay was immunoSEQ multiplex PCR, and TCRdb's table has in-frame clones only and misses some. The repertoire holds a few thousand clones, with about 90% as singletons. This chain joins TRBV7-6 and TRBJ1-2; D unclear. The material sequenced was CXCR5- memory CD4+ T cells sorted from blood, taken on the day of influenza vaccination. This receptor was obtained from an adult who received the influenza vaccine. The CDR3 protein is CASSLGQASSGYTF. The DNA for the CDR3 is TGTGCCAGCAGCTTAGGGCAAGCCTCCTCCGGCTACACCTTC.